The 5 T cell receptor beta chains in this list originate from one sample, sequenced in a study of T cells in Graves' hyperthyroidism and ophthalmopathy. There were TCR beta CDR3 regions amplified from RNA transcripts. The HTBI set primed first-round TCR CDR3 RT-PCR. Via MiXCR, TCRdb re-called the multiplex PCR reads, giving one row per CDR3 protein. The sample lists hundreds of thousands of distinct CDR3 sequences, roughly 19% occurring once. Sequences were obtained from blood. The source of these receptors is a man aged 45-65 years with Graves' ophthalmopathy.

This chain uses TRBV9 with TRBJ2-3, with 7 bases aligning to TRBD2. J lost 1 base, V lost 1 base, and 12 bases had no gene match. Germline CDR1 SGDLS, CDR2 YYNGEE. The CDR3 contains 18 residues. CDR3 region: CASSVKGRAQDGTDTQYF. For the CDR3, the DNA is TGTGCCAGCAGCGTAAAGGGGAGGGCCCAAGACGGCACAGATACGCAGTATTTT. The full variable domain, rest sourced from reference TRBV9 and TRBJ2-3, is DSGVTQTPKHLITATGQRVTLRCSPRSGDLSVYWYQQSLDQGLQFLIQYYNGEERAKGNILERFSAQQFPDLHSELNLSSLELGDSALYFCASSVKGRAQDGTDTQYFGPGTRLTVL.

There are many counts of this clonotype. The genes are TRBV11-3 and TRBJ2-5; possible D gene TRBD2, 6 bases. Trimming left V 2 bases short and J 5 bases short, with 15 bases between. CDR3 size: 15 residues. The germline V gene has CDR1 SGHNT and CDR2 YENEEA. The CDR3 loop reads CASSLSGHGRETQYF. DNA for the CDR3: TGTGCCAGCAGCTTATCGGGGCATGGGAGGGAGACCCAGTACTTC.

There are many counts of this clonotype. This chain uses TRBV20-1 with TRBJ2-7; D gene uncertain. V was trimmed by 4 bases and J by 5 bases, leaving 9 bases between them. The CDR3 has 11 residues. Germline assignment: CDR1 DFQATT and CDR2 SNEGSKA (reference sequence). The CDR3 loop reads CSATRWDEQYF. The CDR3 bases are TGCAGTGCTACCCGGTGGGACGAGCAGTACTTC.

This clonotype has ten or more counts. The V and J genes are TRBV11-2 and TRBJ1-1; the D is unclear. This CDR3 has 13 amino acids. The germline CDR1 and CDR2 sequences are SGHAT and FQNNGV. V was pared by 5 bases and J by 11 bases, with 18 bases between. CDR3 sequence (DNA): TGTGCCAGCAGCCCGTCCCAGCAGATCGGGGCTTTCTTT. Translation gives CASSPSQQIGAFF.

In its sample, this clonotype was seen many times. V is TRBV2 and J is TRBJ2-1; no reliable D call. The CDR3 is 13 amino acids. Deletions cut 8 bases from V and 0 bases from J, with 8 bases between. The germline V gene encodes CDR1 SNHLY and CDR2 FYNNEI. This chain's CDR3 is CASLSASYNEQFF. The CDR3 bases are TGTGCCAGCTTAAGTGCCTCCTACAATGAGCAGTTCTTC. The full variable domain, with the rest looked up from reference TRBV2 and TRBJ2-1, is EPEVTQTPSHQVTQMGQEVILRCVPISNHLYFYWYRQILGQKVEFLVSFYNNEISEKSEIFDDQFSVERPDGSNFTLKIRSTKLEDSAMYFCASLSASYNEQFFGPGTRLTVL.